These T cell receptor beta chains were read from a single sample in a study of T-cell reconstitution after alpha-beta-depleted transplantation in children. From the PCR reads, TCRdb called clonotypes with MiXCR, one entry per CDR3 protein. The sample records hundreds of thousands of distinct CDR3 sequences, roughly 10% being singletons. The sequencing used PBMCs, collected before TCRalphabeta/CD19-depleted stem cell transplant. Receptors were obtained from a child aged 2-15 years with inherited bone marrow failure, due to receive a stem cell transplant. Both conserved end residues are part of each CDR3. A D gene is named only where the DNA matches it firmly. The listing skips clone size in some rows; elsewhere it reads once, few, many or a size class.

DNA	CDR3	J	D	size	V
TGTGCCAGCAGCCCAGCGGGGAGCACAGATACGCAGTATTTT	CASSPAGSTDTQYF	TRBJ2-3	TRBD2	many	TRBV7-9
TGTGCCAGCAGTTTAGTCGGGACAGGGGATGGCTACACCTTC	CASSLVGTGDGYTF	TRBJ1-2	TRBD1	many	TRBV27
TGCAGTGCTAGAGATTCTCCAGGGGAGTTTCGAAGCAATCAGCCCCAGCATTTT	CSARDSPGEFRSNQPQHF	TRBJ1-5	NA	NA	TRBV20-1
TGCGCCAGCACCGAGGGGTACAATGAGCAGTTCTTC	CASTEGYNEQFF	TRBJ2-1	NA	few	TRBV5-1
TGCAGCGTTGAACTAGTCTATAGGGAGACCCAGTACTTC	CSVELVYRETQYF	TRBJ2-5	NA	many	TRBV29-1
TGCAGTGCTGAAAAAACACCGACCTACGAGCAGTACTTC	CSAEKTPTYEQYF	TRBJ2-7	NA	many	TRBV20-1
TGTGCCAGCAGCTTAGTAGCGGGAGTTATCAGCGAGCAGTTCTTC	CASSLVAGVISEQFF	TRBJ2-1	TRBD2	few	TRBV7-6
TGCGCCAGCAGCGAAGTGAGGGGAACAGGACTAGCGGTCTCCTACGAGCAGTACTTC	CASSEVRGTGLAVSYEQYF	TRBJ2-7	TRBD2	many	TRBV4-3
TGTGCCAGCAGTTTACTCACACCGGGTCTGGATTCCTACGAGCAGTACTTC	CASSLLTPGLDSYEQYF	TRBJ2-7	NA	NA	TRBV28
TGCAGCGTTGTCGTGGGATACAATGAGCAGTTCTTC	CSVVVGYNEQFF	TRBJ2-1	NA	few	TRBV29-1
TGTGCCAGCAGTTTTTATAACGGGCGGAACACTGAAGCTTTCTTT	CASSFYNGRNTEAFF	TRBJ1-1	NA	few	TRBV12-3/TRBV12-4
TGTGCCAGCAGCTTAGGAGCTAGCGGGCAGCCAGGGGGCAATGAGCAGTTCTTC	CASSLGASGQPGGNEQFF	TRBJ2-1	NA	few	TRBV11-2
TGTGCCTGGAGTGAGAGGTTCCCCTCCAATGAGCAGTTCTTC	CAWSERFPSNEQFF	TRBJ2-1	NA	NA	TRBV30
TGCGCCAGCAGCTTCGGGTCCGGGGGAGGGGGCGATGAGCAGTTCTTC	CASSFGSGGGGDEQFF	TRBJ2-1	NA	NA	TRBV5-1
TGTGCCAGCAGCCAGCAGGTTTATGCCAATGAGCAGTTCTTC	CASSQQVYANEQFF	TRBJ2-1	NA	many	TRBV14
TGTGCCATCAGTGAGTCCGTGGGGTCCTCCTACGAGCAGTACTTC	CAISESVGSSYEQYF	TRBJ2-7	NA	many	TRBV10-3
TGCAGTGCTAGAGATGGGCAGGGGTACGAGCAGTACTTC	CSARDGQGYEQYF	TRBJ2-7	NA	few	TRBV20-1
TGTGCCAGCAGTTACTCACTAGCCAGCGTCACAGATACGCAGTATTTT	CASSYSLASVTDTQYF	TRBJ2-3	NA	many	TRBV6-5
TGTGCCAGCAGCCCAGGTATCGGGAGCACAGATACGCAGTATTTT	CASSPGIGSTDTQYF	TRBJ2-3	NA	many	TRBV7-9
TGCGCCAGCAGCTTGGGACTAGCCGAGTCCTACGAGCAGTACTTC	CASSLGLAESYEQYF	TRBJ2-7	TRBD2	many	TRBV5-1
TGCGCCAGCAGCCAACACGGCGGGAGTACCGGAGAATCCATTTGGGCCACAGATACGCAGTATTTT	CASSQHGGSTGESIWATDTQYF	TRBJ2-3	TRBD2	many	TRBV4-1
TGCGCCAGCAGCCTCATACCGGGACCGAACTATGGCTACACCTTC	CASSLIPGPNYGYTF	TRBJ1-2	NA	many	TRBV5-1
TGTGCCAGCAGTGAAGAGTTTTACACCTACAATGAGCAGTTCTTC	CASSEEFYTYNEQFF	TRBJ2-1	NA	few	TRBV2
TGTGCCAGCAGCAAAGCGCTTACAGGGGGGGTGAACACTGAAGCTTTCTTT	CASSKALTGGVNTEAFF	TRBJ1-1	NA	NA	TRBV21-1
TGCGCCAGCAGCCAAGATCAGGGACAGGGCCTCATGCTTAGCACCATATATTTT	CASSQDQGQGLMLSTIYF	TRBJ1-3	TRBD1	many	TRBV4-3
TGCAGCGTTGAAGATAACAGGGGGCTCTCCTACGAGCAGTACTTC	CSVEDNRGLSYEQYF	TRBJ2-7	TRBD1	many	TRBV29-1
TGTGCCAGCAGCTTAGCATGGGGGACGGCCGGGGAGCTGTTTTTT	CASSLAWGTAGELFF	TRBJ2-2	NA	many	TRBV7-2
TGTGCCAGCAGCCAAGGGACCGGACAGTTAACCTACGAGCAGTACTTC	CASSQGTGQLTYEQYF	TRBJ2-7	NA	many	TRBV4-2
TGTGCCAGCAGCCCTAGCGGCGGGAGGGACGAGCAGTACTTC	CASSPSGGRDEQYF	TRBJ2-7	TRBD2	many	TRBV27
TGTGCCAGCAGCTTAGGGGTACTAGCGTCAAGTGGGCCGTTCTTC	CASSLGVLASSGPFF	TRBJ2-1	TRBD2	many	TRBV7-9
TGCAGTGCTAGAGCTGGGGGCGGGAGGTCGAGCTCCTACGAGCAGTACTTC	CSARAGGGRSSSYEQYF	TRBJ2-7	TRBD2	many	TRBV20-1
TGTGCCAGCAGTGAGGGACTAGCGCTACGTGGGGATGAGCAGTTCTTC	CASSEGLALRGDEQFF	TRBJ2-1	TRBD2	NA	TRBV6-1
TGTGCCAGCAGCCAAGTATGGGGGGAGGGCCTCGGCAATCAGCAGTTCTTC	CASSQVWGEGLGNQQFF	TRBJ2-1	TRBD2	NA	TRBV4-2
TGCAGCGTGAACAAGTACAATGAGCAGTTCTTC	CSVNKYNEQFF	TRBJ2-1	NA	NA	TRBV29-1
TGTGCCAGCAGTTTAGGGGAGCACCAGGGGGTCCCCCTCCACTTT	CASSLGEHQGVPLHF	TRBJ1-6	TRBD1	many	TRBV12-3/TRBV12-4
TGTGCCAGCTCACCACCGATTGGCGGGAGGGGGTACAATGAGCAGTTCTTC	CASSPPIGGRGYNEQFF	TRBJ2-1	TRBD2	NA	TRBV18
TGTGCCAGCAGTCTCCCGACTAGAAGCAATGAGCAGTTCTTC	CASSLPTRSNEQFF	TRBJ2-1	NA	many	TRBV27
TGCAGCGTTGTAGTGGGGTTATCCTACGAGCAGTACTTC	CSVVVGLSYEQYF	TRBJ2-7	NA	many	TRBV29-1
TGTGCCTGGAGTGTAAGGACAGCCCTTTTATCTGGGGCCAACGTCCTGACTTTC	CAWSVRTALLSGANVLTF	TRBJ2-6	NA	NA	TRBV30
TGTGCCAGCAGCTCCGGGACTAGCGGGTATTCCTACAATGAGCAGTTCTTC	CASSSGTSGYSYNEQFF	TRBJ2-1	TRBD2	many	TRBV11-3
TGTGCCAGCAGTGCAGGGGGAAGCAATCAGCCCCAGCATTTT	CASSAGGSNQPQHF	TRBJ1-5	TRBD1	many	TRBV12-3/TRBV12-4